This T cell receptor (beta chain) stems from a study of neurological immune-mediated disorders. The cDNA came from 5'RACE, which used 10-nucleotide random UMIs. In TCRdb, the 5' RACE reads were re-called with MiXCR into one record per CDR3 protein. The sample has about 41,000 distinct CDR3 sequences; roughly 12% are singletons. This clonotype was seen ten or more times. The antigen is not known. The study built unsorted libraries from 2 million PBMCs kept at -80 C. Study-wide results and caveats: Private repertoires in all groups were suggested by the absence of shared CDR3 amino acid sequences among expanded clones across subjects. The highest TCR clonal expansion occurred in HTLV-1-associated myelopathy; multiple sclerosis fell below healthy controls.

This receptor was obtained from a female donor in good health. Sequences were obtained from PBMCs.

The chain's CDR3 is CSARGASGRGEQFF. DNA for the CDR3: TGCAGTGCTAGAGGGGCTAGCGGGAGGGGTGAGCAGTTCTTC. The chain is built from TRBV20-1 and TRBJ2-1; 12 bases align to TRBD2. Germline V CDR1 and CDR2: DFQATT, SNEGSKA (reference sequence). The CDR3 loop spans 14 amino acids. The J segment lost 9 bases and the V segment lost 1 base, leaving 4 bases of the junction unmatched.